The 17 T cell receptor beta chains reported below all come from one sample, sequenced in a study of T cells in localized non-small cell lung cancer. The method was immunoSEQ multiplex PCR; TCRdb's version includes in-frame clones alone and lacks a portion of them. Among about 33,000 clones listed, around 90% were seen once. Here the sequenced sample was peripheral blood mononuclear cells, taken before any cancer treatment. The receptors come from a man aged 35-75 years with stage III lung adenocarcinoma.

The chain carries TRBV28 and TRBJ1-2; no firm D call. This CDR3 comprises 14 residues. CDR1 MDHEN and CDR2 SYDVKM come from the germline V gene. V lost 6 bases and J 0 bases, leaving 11 bases between the germline ends. DNA of the CDR3: TGTGCCAGCAGGCTCCCCGGGACTAACTATGGCTACACCTTC. Its protein product is CASRLPGTNYGYTF.

The chain has TRBV5-6 and TRBJ2-2, with D perhaps TRBD2 (5 bases). Germline values: CDR1 SGHDT, CDR2 YYEEEE. Trimming left V 3 bases short and J 3 bases short, with 12 bases between. The CDR3 has 15 amino acids. In DNA, the CDR3 is TGTGCCAGCAGCTGGACGGGGTTGTACACCGGGGAGCTGTTTTTT. This encodes CASSWTGLYTGELFF.

Only one count was recorded for this clone. Here the CDR3 reads CAWSVRGVGNSPLHF. The CDR3 coding sequence is TGTGCCTGGAGTGTACGGGGGGTGGGGAATTCACCCCTCCACTTT. The rearrangement links TRBV30 to TRBJ1-6, with D maybe TRBD1 (5 bases). Germline V gene sequence: CDR1 GTSNPN, CDR2 SVGIG (reference sequence). Trimming shortened V by 0 bases and J by 7 bases, and 13 bases separated the two germline ends. The CDR3 consists of 15 residues.

The V gene is TRBV2, the J gene TRBJ2-3; TRBD2 aligns across 11 bases. Unmatched junction bases numbered 11, after V lost 6 bases and J lost 3 bases. Germline CDR1 and CDR2: SNHLY and FYNNEI. This CDR3 comprises 17 residues. The CDR3 reads CASREDRLAGTTDTQYF. DNA for the CDR3: TGTGCCAGCAGGGAGGACCGACTAGCGGGGACAACAGATACGCAGTATTTT.

The rearrangement links TRBV7-9 to TRBJ2-1; 8 bases fit TRBD2. This CDR3 is built from 15 residues. V was clipped by 6 bases and J by 7 bases; unmatched bases: 11. The germline CDR1 and CDR2 sequences are SEHNR and FQNEAQ (reference sequence). CDR3 amino acids: CASSSPGLVENEQFF. The DNA for the CDR3 is TGTGCCAGCAGTTCTCCGGGACTAGTGGAGAATGAGCAGTTCTTC.

V is TRBV11-3 and J is TRBJ2-3; D gene ambiguous. The V end lost 2 bases, the J end lost 0 bases, and 6 bases lay between the germline ends. The germline V gene encodes CDR1 SGHNT and CDR2 YENEEA. The CDR3 loop spans 14 amino acids. CDR3 DNA: TGTGCCAGCAGCTTAAGCGCCAGCACAGATACGCAGTATTTT. It specifies CASSLSASTDTQYF.

The gene calls are TRBV5-5 and TRBJ1-5, with 8 bases lining up with TRBD1. Germline CDR1 is SGHKS and CDR2 is YYEKEE (reference sequence). V was clipped by 4 bases and J by 4 bases; unmatched bases: 1. The CDR3 has 13 amino acids. In DNA, the CDR3 is TGTGCCAGCAGCCGGACAGGGAATCAGCCCCAGCATTTT. Protein product: CASSRTGNQPQHF.

CDR3 coding DNA: TGCAGCGTTAAAGGCGGCCGGAGGGTCGCTGAAGCTTTCTTT. It translates to CSVKGGRRVAEAFF. The chain has TRBV29-1 and TRBJ1-1, with D unresolved. Trimming left V 5 bases short and J 6 bases short, with 19 bases between. CDR3 size: 14 residues. The germline V gene encodes CDR1 SQVTM and CDR2 ANQGSEA.

The V gene is TRBV4-1, the J gene TRBJ2-5, with D perhaps assigned TRBD1 or TRBD2 (5 bases each). The CDR3 has 14 amino acids. V lost 1 base and J 1 base, leaving 7 bases between the germline ends. Germline CDR1 and CDR2: MGHRA and YSYEKL. The CDR3 nucleotides are TGCGCCAGCAGCCAAGGGGGACCCCAAGAGACCCAGTACTTC. The encoded protein is CASSQGGPQETQYF.

The chain employs TRBV11-3 and TRBJ2-3, with TRBD2 matching over 10 bases. Germline V lookup: CDR1 SGHNT, CDR2 YENEEA. After removal of 5 bases from V and 4 bases from J, the junction contained 9 bases not matched to a gene. This CDR3 has 16 amino acids. The CDR3 bases are TGTGCCAGCAGCCAGGGCTCTAGCGGGGGCTCAGATACGCAGTATTTT. This sequence encodes CASSQGSSGGSDTQYF.

The chain combines TRBV11-3 with TRBJ2-3, with 12 bases that match TRBD2. Germline loops: CDR1 SGHNT, CDR2 YENEEA. With 4 bases clipped from V and 3 bases from J, the junction kept 17 bases outside the gene matches. The length of the CDR3 is 20 residues. In nucleotides, the CDR3 is TGTGCCAGCAGCTCCCCAGGGTACTTTCTAGCGGGGGGGCCTACAGATACGCAGTATTTT. Translation gives CASSSPGYFLAGGPTDTQYF.

The chain joins TRBV13 to TRBJ1-1; no reliable D call. The CDR3 length is 13 residues. In germline, CDR1 is PRHDT, CDR2 FYEKMQ (reference sequence). V was clipped by 1 base and J by 1 base, with 4 bases between them. The CDR3 DNA reads as TGTGCCAGCAGCTTAGCTGCGAACACTGAAGCTTTCTTT. It is translated as CASSLAANTEAFF.

V gene TRBV5-1 combines with J gene TRBJ1-3, with 12 bases aligning to TRBD1. The CDR3 extends over 14 amino acids. V lost 7 bases, J lost 4 bases, and 3 bases stayed unmatched. CDR1 is SGHRS, CDR2 YFSETQ, per germline. The CDR3 nucleotides are TGCGCCAGCGGGACAGGGGGCGCCGGAAACACCATATATTTT. Its protein product is CASGTGGAGNTIYF. Filled out from reference TRBV5-1 and TRBJ1-3, the complete variable domain reads KAGVTQTPRYLIKTRGQQVTLSCSPISGHRSVSWYQQTPGQGLQFLFEYFSETQRNKGNFPGRFSGRQFSNSRSEMNVSTLELGDSALYLCASGTGGAGNTIYFGEGSWLTVV.

This clone was recorded only once. V and J are TRBV7-9 and TRBJ2-3, with D perhaps being TRBD1 or TRBD2 (5 bases each). V lost 1 base and J 0 bases, leaving 11 bases between the germline ends. The V gene's germline CDR1 is SEHNR and CDR2 FQNEAQ (reference sequence). This CDR3 has 16 amino acids. CDR3: CASSLVGDLSTDTQYF. DNA for the CDR3: TGTGCCAGCAGCTTAGTGGGGGATTTGAGCACAGATACGCAGTATTTT.

V gene TRBV7-2 combines with J gene TRBJ2-7, with D possibly TRBD2 on 5 matching bases. V was cut by 5 bases and J by 1 base, with 12 bases left in between. Germline V gene sequence: CDR1 SGHTA, CDR2 FQGNSA. The CDR3 has 14 residues. The CDR3: CASSVDYQSYEQYF. The CDR3 DNA reads as TGTGCCAGCAGCGTCGACTACCAATCCTACGAGCAGTACTTC.

This chain joins TRBV7-9 and TRBJ1-2; 9 bases map to TRBD1. The CDR3 contains 15 residues. Losses at the gene ends were 4 bases for V and 3 bases for J; bases not matched to a gene: 6. The germline gives CDR1 SEHNR, CDR2 FQNEAQ (reference sequence). For the CDR3, the DNA is TGTGCCAGCAGCTCCAGGACAGGGGAAGACTATGGCTACACCTTC. Its translation is CASSSRTGEDYGYTF.

The CDR3 nucleotides read TGTGCCAGCAGTTACTCAGGGAACGGAGAAAAACTGTTTTTT. Translating it yields CASSYSGNGEKLFF. The rearrangement links TRBV6-6 to TRBJ1-4; no clear D. Trimming cost V 0 bases and J 8 bases, with 10 bases left between them. In germline, CDR1 is MNHNY, CDR2 SVGAGI (reference sequence). The CDR3 spans 14 residues.